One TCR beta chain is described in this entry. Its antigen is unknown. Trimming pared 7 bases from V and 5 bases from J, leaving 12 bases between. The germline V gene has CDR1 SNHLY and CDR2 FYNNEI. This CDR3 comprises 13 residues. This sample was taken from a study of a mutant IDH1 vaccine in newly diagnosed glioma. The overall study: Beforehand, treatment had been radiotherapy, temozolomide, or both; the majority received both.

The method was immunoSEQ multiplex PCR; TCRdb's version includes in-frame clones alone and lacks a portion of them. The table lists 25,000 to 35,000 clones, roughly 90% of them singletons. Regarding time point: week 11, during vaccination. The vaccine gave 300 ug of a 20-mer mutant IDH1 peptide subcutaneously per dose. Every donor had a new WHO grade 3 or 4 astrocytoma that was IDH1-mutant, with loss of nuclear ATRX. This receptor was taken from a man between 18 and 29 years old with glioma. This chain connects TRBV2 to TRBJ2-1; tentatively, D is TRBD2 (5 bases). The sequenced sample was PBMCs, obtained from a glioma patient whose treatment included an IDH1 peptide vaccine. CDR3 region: CASNRFGDNEQFF. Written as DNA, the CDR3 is TGTGCCAGCAATAGGTTCGGGGACAATGAGCAGTTCTTC. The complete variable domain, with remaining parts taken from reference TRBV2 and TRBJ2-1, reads EPEVTQTPSHQVTQMGQEVILRCVPISNHLYFYWYRQILGQKVEFLVSFYNNEISEKSEIFDDQFSVERPDGSNFTLKIRSTKLEDSAMYFCASNRFGDNEQFFGPGTRLTVL.